This note documents a single TCR beta chain sequence. This sample's time point: peripheral blood 6 weeks after treatment start. This sample stems from a study of PD-L1 blockade in urothelial cancer. Clones were sequenced by immunoSEQ multiplex PCR, and TCRdb holds only the in-frame ones, with some missing. The repertoire holds under 25,000 clones, with approximately 90% as singletons. The CDR3 covers 15 residues. The germline CDR1 and CDR2 sequences are SGHTA and FQGNSA. V was shortened by 5 bases and J by 0 bases, with 10 bases between the two germline ends. The V and J genes are TRBV7-2 and TRBJ2-2; possibly TRBD1 for D (5 bases). The specimen comprised PBMCs, sampled around atezolizumab (anti-PD-L1) treatment. The source of this sequence is a woman aged 55-70 years with urothelial cancer. The CDR3 nucleotides read TGTGCCAGCAGCGCGACAGTCGCGAACACCGGGGAGCTGTTTTTT. This sequence encodes CASSATVANTGELFF.